This T cell receptor beta chain was retrieved from a study of T-cell reconstitution after alpha-beta-depleted transplantation in children. In germline, CDR1 is LNHDA, CDR2 SQIVND (reference sequence). The CDR3 loop spans 13 amino acids. The V segment lost 6 bases and the J segment 5 bases; nucleotides outside the gene matches: 5. A TCRbeta library incorporating unique molecular identifiers was prepared. TCRdb redid the calling of the PCR reads with MiXCR, one entry per CDR3 protein. Among approximately 510,000 distinct CDR3 sequences, around 18% were seen once, and the ten largest hold around 3.3%. The sample in question was PBMCs from the stem cell graft donor, obtained from the stem cell graft. The chain links TRBV19 to TRBJ1-1; 8 bases align to TRBD1. This sequence originates from a human donor who donated a stem cell graft to a child with acute lymphoblastic leukemia. CDR3 region: CASRDRGGTEAFF. The CDR3 bases are TGTGCCAGTAGAGACAGGGGAGGAACTGAAGCTTTCTTT.